This T cell receptor beta chain was retrieved from a study of cytomegalovirus exposure and HLA in healthy donors. The study, taken as a whole, reports: In a later analysis, TCR beta V- and J-gene trimming was associated with a missense DCLRE1C variant. Likely technical artifact: a cluster of highly shared sequence variants. Among the most significant clusters, several appeared linked to common viral pathogens in a later analysis.

The length of the CDR3 is 15 residues. Trimming shortened V by 8 bases and J by 0 bases, and 14 bases separated the two germline ends. CDR1 and CDR2 (germline): SNHLY, FYNNEI. 13 Jbeta primers and 60 Vbeta primers were used for the PCR. Original handling: In a later analysis, of tens of millions of unique beta chains, roughly 9.9 million appeared in at least two donors. Sequencing was performed with immunoSEQ multiplex PCR; in TCRdb, only in-frame clones are kept and a portion is missing. V, J and clone size derive from that table, while D and trimming were established from the DNA sequence. The top ten clones hold 13% to 15% of a sample with roughly 150,000 clones, roughly three quarters of them seen once. On this clone: Its antigen is unidentified.

The sequence was obtained from a woman aged 40 to 55 in good health and CMV-seronegative. Input material: PBMCs. The chain joins TRBV2 to TRBJ1-5, with a weak D call TRBD1 (5 bases). Here the CDR3 reads CASWQGTYSNQPQHF. CDR3 DNA sequence: TGTGCCAGCTGGCAGGGTACTTATAGCAATCAGCCCCAGCATTTT.